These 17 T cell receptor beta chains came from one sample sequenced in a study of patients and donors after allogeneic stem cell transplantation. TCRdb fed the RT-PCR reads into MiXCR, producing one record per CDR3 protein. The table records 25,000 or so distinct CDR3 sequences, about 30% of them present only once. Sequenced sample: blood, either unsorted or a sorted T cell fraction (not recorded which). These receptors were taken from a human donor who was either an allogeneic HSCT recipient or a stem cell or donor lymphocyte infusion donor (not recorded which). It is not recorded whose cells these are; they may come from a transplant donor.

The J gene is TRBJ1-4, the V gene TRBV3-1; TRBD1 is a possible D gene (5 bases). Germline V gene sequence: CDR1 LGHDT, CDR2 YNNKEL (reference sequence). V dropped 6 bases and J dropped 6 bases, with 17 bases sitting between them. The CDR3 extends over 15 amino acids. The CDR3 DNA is TGTGCCAGCAGGGGCTTAGGGACGGCGGATGAAAAACTGTTTTTT. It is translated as CASRGLGTADEKLFF.

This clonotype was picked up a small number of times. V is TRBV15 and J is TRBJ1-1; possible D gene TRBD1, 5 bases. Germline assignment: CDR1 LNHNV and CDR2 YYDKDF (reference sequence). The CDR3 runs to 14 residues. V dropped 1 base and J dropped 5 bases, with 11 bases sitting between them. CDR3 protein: CATSRGQGGTEAFF. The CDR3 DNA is TGTGCCACCAGCAGAGGTCAGGGTGGAACTGAAGCTTTCTTT.

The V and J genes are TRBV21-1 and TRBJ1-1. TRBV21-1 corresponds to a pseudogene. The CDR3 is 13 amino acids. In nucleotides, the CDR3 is TGTGCCAGCAGCAAACCCAAGAACACTGAAGCTTTCTTT. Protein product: CASSKPKNTEAFF.

CDR3 sequence (DNA): TGCGCCAGCAGCTTGGCGGTAGCGGGGGGAATTGGAGAGACCCAGTACTTC. Protein sequence: CASSLAVAGGIGETQYF. The chain is built from TRBV5-1 and TRBJ2-5; 10 positions match TRBD2. With 0 bases clipped from V and 4 bases from J, the junction kept 9 bases outside the gene matches. The CDR3 runs 17 residues. Germline CDR1 and CDR2: SGHRS and YFSETQ.

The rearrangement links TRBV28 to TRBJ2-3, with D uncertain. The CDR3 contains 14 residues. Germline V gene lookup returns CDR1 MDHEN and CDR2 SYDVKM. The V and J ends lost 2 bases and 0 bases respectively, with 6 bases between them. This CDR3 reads CASSLVGSTDTQYF. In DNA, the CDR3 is TGTGCCAGCAGTTTAGTGGGGAGCACAGATACGCAGTATTTT.

The CDR3 bases are TGTGCCAGCAGCCCACATCCGGGACAATGGACTGAAGCTTTCTTT. Amino acids: CASSPHPGQWTEAFF. J is TRBJ1-1 and V is TRBV7-6; D perhaps matches TRBD1 (6 bases). Trimming cost V 5 bases and J 5 bases, with 18 bases left between them. The CDR3 spans 15 residues. CDR1 is SGHVS, CDR2 FNYEAQ, per germline.

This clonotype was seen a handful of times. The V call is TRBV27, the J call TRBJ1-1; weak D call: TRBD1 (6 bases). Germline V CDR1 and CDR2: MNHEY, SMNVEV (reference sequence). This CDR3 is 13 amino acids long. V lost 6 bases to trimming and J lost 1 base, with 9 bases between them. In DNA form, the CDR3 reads TGTGCCAGCAGAGGGACACCGAACACTGAAGCTTTCTTT. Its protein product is CASRGTPNTEAFF.

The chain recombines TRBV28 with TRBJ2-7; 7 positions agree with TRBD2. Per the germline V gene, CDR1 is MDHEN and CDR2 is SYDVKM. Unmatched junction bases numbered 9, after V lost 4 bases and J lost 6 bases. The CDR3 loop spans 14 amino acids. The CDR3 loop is CASSYNREESEQYV. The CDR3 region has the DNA TGTGCCAGCAGTTACAACCGGGAGGAGTCCGAGCAGTACGTC.

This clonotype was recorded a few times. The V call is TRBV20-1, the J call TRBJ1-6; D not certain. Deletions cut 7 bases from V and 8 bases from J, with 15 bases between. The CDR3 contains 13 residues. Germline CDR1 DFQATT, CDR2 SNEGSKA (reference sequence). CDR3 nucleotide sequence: TGCAGTGGGACGGACGGAGCCTATTCACCCCTCCACTTT. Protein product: CSGTDGAYSPLHF.

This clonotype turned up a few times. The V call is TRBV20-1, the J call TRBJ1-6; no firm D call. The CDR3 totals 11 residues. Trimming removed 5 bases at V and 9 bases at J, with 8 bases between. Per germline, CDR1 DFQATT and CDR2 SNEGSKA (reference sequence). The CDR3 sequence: CSAEYRSPLHF. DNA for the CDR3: TGCAGTGCTGAGTACCGTTCACCCCTCCACTTT.

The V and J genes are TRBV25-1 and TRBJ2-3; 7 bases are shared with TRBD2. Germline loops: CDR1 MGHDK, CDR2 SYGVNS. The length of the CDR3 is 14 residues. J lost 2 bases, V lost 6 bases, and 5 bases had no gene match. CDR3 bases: TGTGCCAGCAGGGGAGGGAAACACACAGATACGCAGTATTTT. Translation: CASRGGKHTDTQYF.

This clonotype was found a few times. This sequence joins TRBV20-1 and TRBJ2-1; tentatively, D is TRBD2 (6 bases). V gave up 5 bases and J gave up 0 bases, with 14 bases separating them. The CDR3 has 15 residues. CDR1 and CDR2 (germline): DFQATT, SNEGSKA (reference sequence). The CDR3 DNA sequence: TGCAGTGCTTCGCGGGACTTTAGCTCCTACAATGAGCAGTTCTTC. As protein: CSASRDFSSYNEQFF.

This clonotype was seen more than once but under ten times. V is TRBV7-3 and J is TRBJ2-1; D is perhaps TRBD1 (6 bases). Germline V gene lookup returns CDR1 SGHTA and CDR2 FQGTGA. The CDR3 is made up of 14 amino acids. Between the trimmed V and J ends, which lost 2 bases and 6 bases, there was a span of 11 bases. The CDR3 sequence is CASSLYRVGNEQFF. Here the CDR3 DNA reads TGTGCCAGCAGCTTATACAGGGTCGGCAATGAGCAGTTCTTC.

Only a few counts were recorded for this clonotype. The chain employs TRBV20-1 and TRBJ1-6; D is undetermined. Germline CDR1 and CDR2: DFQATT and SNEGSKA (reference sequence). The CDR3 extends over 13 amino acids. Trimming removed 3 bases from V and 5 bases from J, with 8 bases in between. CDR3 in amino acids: CSARGWDNSPLHF. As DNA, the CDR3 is TGCAGTGCTAGGGGCTGGGATAATTCACCCCTCCACTTT.

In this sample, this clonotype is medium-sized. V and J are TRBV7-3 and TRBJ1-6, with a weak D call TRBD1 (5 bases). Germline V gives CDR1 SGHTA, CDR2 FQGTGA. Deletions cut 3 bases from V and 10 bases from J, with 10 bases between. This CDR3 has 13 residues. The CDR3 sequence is CASSFGRDSPLHF. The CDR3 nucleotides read TGTGCCAGCAGCTTCGGCAGGGACTCACCCCTCCACTTT.

DNA of the CDR3: TGTGCCAGCAGCCCCGGTAGCGGGGGGCCCGCCGAGCAGTACTTC. This sequence encodes CASSPGSGGPAEQYF. The V gene is TRBV9, the J gene TRBJ2-7, with 10 bases that match TRBD2. The CDR3 extends over 15 amino acids. Unmatched junction bases numbered 10, after V lost 4 bases and J lost 6 bases. The germline CDR1 and CDR2 sequences are SGDLS and YYNGEE.

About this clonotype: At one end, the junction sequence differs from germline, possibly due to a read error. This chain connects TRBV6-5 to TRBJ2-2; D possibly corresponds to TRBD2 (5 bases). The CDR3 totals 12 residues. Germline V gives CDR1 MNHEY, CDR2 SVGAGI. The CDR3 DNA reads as TGTGCCAGTGGGCCTGGGCACGGGGAGCCGTTTTTT. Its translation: CASGPGHGEPFF.